This TCR beta chain was recorded in a study of cytomegalovirus exposure and HLA in healthy donors. Overall study results and limits: Versus the roughly 690-donor mean, an Asian-associated ancestry cluster reportedly showed fewer N-insertions in a later analysis. Follow-up analysis seemed to connect common viral pathogens with several of the most significant clusters identified. CMV serostatus alone was available as immune exposure information. Later genetic work tied a missense DCLRE1C variant to beta-chain V and J trimming.

The PCR was carried out with 60 Vbeta primers and 13 Jbeta primers. Sequenced by immunoSEQ multiplex PCR; TCRdb stores in-frame clones only, minus some. The sample yields under 200,000 clones, over 65% seen once. The CDR3 consists of 12 residues. Germline V CDR1 and CDR2: MNHEY, SVGAGI. V dropped 6 bases and J dropped 5 bases, with 8 bases sitting between them. With regard to this clone: The antigen is not known.

This chain uses TRBV6-5 with TRBJ2-1, with unresolved D. Sample: PBMCs. This TCR came from a woman under 40 in good health and CMV-seronegative. CDR3 DNA sequence: TGTGCCAGCAGCGATCGCGACAATGAGCAGTTCTTC. Translating gives CASSDRDNEQFF.